This TCR beta chain comes out of a study of cytomegalovirus exposure and HLA in healthy donors. Study observations and caveats: While the bulk of TCR sequences proved rare, some public TCRs turned up in many donors. Reportedly, TCR beta sequences accurately predicted HLA-A and HLA-B alleles in most subjects.

Deletions cut 5 bases from V and 0 bases from J, with 13 bases between. This CDR3 has 14 amino acids. Germline lookup yields CDR1 GTSNPN and CDR2 SVGIG (reference sequence). The PCR was carried out with 60 Vbeta primers and 13 Jbeta primers. Generated by immunoSEQ multiplex PCR, the TCRdb table keeps only in-frame clones and is missing some. In the table there are about 200,000 clones, about 82% of which are singletons. The count of this clone is one. The antigen remains unidentified. Sequencing was performed on PBMCs. This chain uses TRBV30 with TRBJ1-2; D unclear. The sequence derives from a woman aged 50 to 65 in good health and CMV-seronegative. The DNA of the CDR3 is TGTGCCTGGGGGGTTGGAGGGCCTAACTATGGCTACACCTTC. This sequence encodes CAWGVGGPNYGYTF.